The rows below give T cell receptor beta chains drawn from one sample of a study of human T cells and chemical hapten exposure. MiXCR, run by TCRdb on the RACE reads, gives a single entry per CDR3 protein. The sample lists about 260,000 distinct CDR3 sequences, roughly 8.9% occurring once. The source was whole blood, collected in connection with sensitization to the hapten diphenylcyclopropenone (DPC). The origin of the receptors is a woman between 40 and 50 years old with alopecia areata. Some clones in this sample may be carry-over from other donors' samples. Each CDR3 is given with its conserved first and last residue. The order of the fields is D gene, clone size, V gene, J gene, CDR3 protein, CDR3 DNA. The D gene is left open where the match is weak. A clone size is listed for some rows: how often the clone was seen (once, few, many), or a class if it is expanded.

-,once,TRBV12-3/TRBV12-4,TRBJ2-5,CASSLSGPSAESQYF,TGTGCCAGCAGTTTATCCGGCCCTAGTGCAGAGTCCCAGTACTTC
-,-,TRBV20-1,TRBJ2-3,CSANYAADTQYF,TGCAGTGCTAATTACGCGGCGGATACGCAGTATTTT
-,-,TRBV7-9,TRBJ2-1,CASSLLGSSYNEQFF,TGTGCCAGCAGCTTATTAGGGAGCTCCTACAATGAGCAGTTCTTC
-,-,TRBV29-1,TRBJ2-5,CSVEAVASETQYF,TGCAGCGTTGAAGCGGTAGCGTCAGAGACCCAGTACTTC
TRBD1,-,TRBV28,TRBJ1-5,CASSLGDRGTQPQHF,TGTGCCAGCAGTTTGGGGGACAGGGGTACGCAGCCCCAGCATTTT
TRBD1,-,TRBV20-1,TRBJ1-6,CSASDRARNSPLHF,TGCAGTGCTTCGGACAGGGCAAGAAATTCACCCCTCCACTTT
-,-,TRBV7-2,TRBJ2-2,CASSLGPAGELFF,TGTGCCAGCAGCTTAGGGCCGGCCGGGGAGCTGTTTTTT
-,-,TRBV6-2/TRBV6-3,TRBJ2-3,CASSYTTDRFTDTQYF,TGTGCCAGCAGTTACACCACCGACAGATTCACAGATACGCAGTATTTT
-,-,TRBV20-1,TRBJ2-7,CSAPPGGRITYEQYF,TGCAGTGCTCCTCCGGGGGGCAGGATCACCTACGAGCAGTACTTC
-,many,TRBV7-2,TRBJ2-5,CASSLAGGQETQYF,TGTGCCAGCAGCTTAGCGGGAGGACAAGAGACCCAGTACTTC
-,-,TRBV12-3/TRBV12-4,TRBJ2-1,CASSLVPSPREQFF,TGTGCCAGCAGTTTAGTTCCTAGCCCCCGGGAGCAGTTCTTC
-,few,TRBV28,TRBJ1-2,CASSPGNYYGYTF,TGTGCCAGCAGTCCCGGAAACTACTATGGCTACACCTTC
TRBD2,-,TRBV7-9,TRBJ2-1,CASSLAGGRYNEQFF,TGTGCCAGCAGCCTAGCGGGAGGAAGGTACAATGAGCAGTTCTTC
-,many,TRBV30,TRBJ1-5,CAWSLTTNQPQHF,TGTGCCTGGAGCTTAACTACTAATCAGCCCCAGCATTTT